This TCR beta chain came from a study of blood T cells in healthy people across ages. Study-level points and caveats: Compared with aged donors, long-lived donors showed fewer expanded clones, suggesting selection.

On this clonotype itself: Its matching antigen is unknown.

CDR1 is LNHNV and CDR2 is YYDKDF in the germline V gene (reference sequence). The CDR3 is 15 residues long. V lost 0 bases, J lost 6 bases, and 5 bases stayed unmatched. PCR was performed a second time for about 7 to 12 cycles using a sample-barcoded 5' primer and a J-beta primer mix. MiXCR, run by TCRdb on the 5' RACE reads, gives a single entry per CDR3 protein. The sample has about 1.4 million distinct CDR3 sequences, approximately 60% seen once. This receptor was taken from a man younger than 35 in good health. The chain combines TRBV15 with TRBJ2-7; 10 bases agree with TRBD1. The sequencing sample was made of blood. Here the CDR3 DNA reads TGTGCCACCAGCAGAGATCGACAGGGGGCAAGCGAGCAGTACTTC. Its translation: CATSRDRQGASEQYF.